This TCR beta chain was observed in a study of shared clonotypes between healthy human individuals. On the study more broadly: For every donor, three CD4 naive, three CD4 memory, two CD8 naive and one CD8 memory plates were used.

With regard to this clone: Antigen unknown.

The input for sorted-subset replicate PCRs was about 200 ng DNA, 25,000 to 30,000 T cell genomes. Libraries were prepared by immunoSEQ multiplex PCR; TCRdb keeps only in-frame clonotypes and omits some of them. The data show fewer than 850,000 clones, about 96% seen once. This CDR3 has 17 amino acids. Germline assignment: CDR1 SQVTM and CDR2 ANQGSEA. The V gene end was trimmed by 3 bases and the J gene end by 2 bases; junction bases not matched to a gene: 10. The study, taken as a whole, reports: Rarefaction analysis demonstrated incomplete sorted-subset sequencing notwithstanding large depth.

Naive CD8 cells lacked CD45RO, underwent positive selection for CCR7 and left out terminally differentiated effector memory CD45RA+ cells. Donors were healthy HIV-negative adults without recently reported acute infections or vaccinations. The TCR was taken from a man under 40 in good health. This rearrangement joins TRBV29-1 to TRBJ2-3; 11 bases match TRBD1. The sequenced sample was naive CD8+ T cells sorted from blood. CDR3 in DNA: TGCAGCGTTGAGGGGACAGGGGGTGCCTCGACCACAGATACGCAGTATTTT. Amino acids: CSVEGTGGASTTDTQYF.